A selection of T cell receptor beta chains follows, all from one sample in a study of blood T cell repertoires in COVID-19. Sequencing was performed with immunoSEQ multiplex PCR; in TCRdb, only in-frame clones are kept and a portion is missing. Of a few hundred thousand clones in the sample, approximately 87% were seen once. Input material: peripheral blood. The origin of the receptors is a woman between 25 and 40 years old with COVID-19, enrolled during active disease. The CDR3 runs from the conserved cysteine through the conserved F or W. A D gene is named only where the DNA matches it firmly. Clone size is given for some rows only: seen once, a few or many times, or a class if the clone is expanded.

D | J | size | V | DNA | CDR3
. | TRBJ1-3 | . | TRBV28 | TGTGCCAGCAGTGGGGGACTCGTCTCTGGAAACACCATATATTTT | CASSGGLVSGNTIYF
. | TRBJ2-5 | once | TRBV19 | TGTGCCAGTAGTATGAGGCCTTGGTGGACCCAGTACTTC | CASSMRPWWTQYF
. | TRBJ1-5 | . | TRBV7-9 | TGTGCCAGCAGCTTACGGAGTCAGCCCCAGCATTTT | CASSLRSQPQHF
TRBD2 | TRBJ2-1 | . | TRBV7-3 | TGTGCCAGCAGCTTATTGCGGGAGGGAGCCGAGCAGTTCTTC | CASSLLREGAEQFF
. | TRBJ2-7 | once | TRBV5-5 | TGTGCCAGCAGCTTGCGACAGGCTACCTACGAGCAGTACTTC | CASSLRQATYEQYF
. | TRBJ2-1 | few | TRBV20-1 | TGCAGTGCTACCGGGATCGATGAGCAGTTCTTC | CSATGIDEQFF
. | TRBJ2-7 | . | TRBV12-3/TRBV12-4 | TGTGCCAGCAGTCCGCAGATCTACGAGCAGTACTTC | CASSPQIYEQYF
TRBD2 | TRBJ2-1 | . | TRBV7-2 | TGTGCCAGCAGCTTTTTCGGGACTAGGGGATACAATGAGCAGTTCTTC | CASSFFGTRGYNEQFF
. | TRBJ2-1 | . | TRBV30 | TGTGCCTGGAGTGTAAAGAGGCTGAACTCCTACAATGAGCAGTTCTTC | CAWSVKRLNSYNEQFF
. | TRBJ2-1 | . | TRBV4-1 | TGCGCCAGCAGCCAGTTACAGGGTAGCCCCTACAATGAGCAGTTCTTC | CASSQLQGSPYNEQFF
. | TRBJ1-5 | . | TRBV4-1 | TGCGCCAGCAGCCACGACCCGGGGGGGAATCAGCCCCAGCATTTT | CASSHDPGGNQPQHF
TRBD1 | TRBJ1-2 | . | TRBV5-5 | TGTGCCAGCAGCTTGGATCCGGGACAGGGGGCTGGTGGCTACACCTTC | CASSLDPGQGAGGYTF
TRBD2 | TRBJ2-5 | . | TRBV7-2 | TGTGCCAGCAGCAGATCTAGCGGCCAAGAGACCCAGTACTTC | CASSRSSGQETQYF
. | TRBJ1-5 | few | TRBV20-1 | TGCAGTGCTAGTGGGGGAGGGAATGGTGGCAATCAGCCCCAGCATTTT | CSASGGGNGGNQPQHF
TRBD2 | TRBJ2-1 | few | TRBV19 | TGTGCCAGTAGTAACCTAGCGGGAACCTACAATGAGCAGTTCTTC | CASSNLAGTYNEQFF
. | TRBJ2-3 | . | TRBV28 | TGTGCCAGCAGTTCACCGGGACTCCGGAGAGATACGCAGTATTTT | CASSSPGLRRDTQYF
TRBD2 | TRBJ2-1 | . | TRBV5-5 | TGTGCCAGCAGAAGGGAACTAGCGGGAGGGCCCAATGAGCAGTTCTTC | CASRRELAGGPNEQFF
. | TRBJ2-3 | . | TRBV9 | TGTGCCAGCAGCCTGCGGGACTCCGAACGCACAGATACGCAGTATTTT | CASSLRDSERTDTQYF
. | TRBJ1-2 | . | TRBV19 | TGTGCCAGTAGTATACCGGCAGGCTGGGGCTACACCTTC | CASSIPAGWGYTF
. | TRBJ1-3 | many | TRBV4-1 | TGCGCCAGCAGCCAGGCCGGGCGGGACACCATATATTTT | CASSQAGRDTIYF
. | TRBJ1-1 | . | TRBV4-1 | TGCGCCAGCAGCCAGAACATGAACACTGAAGCTTTCTTT | CASSQNMNTEAFF
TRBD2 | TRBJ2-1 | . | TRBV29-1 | TGCAGCGTTGAAGGGACTAGCGGGAGTGACAATGAGCAGTTCTTC | CSVEGTSGSDNEQFF
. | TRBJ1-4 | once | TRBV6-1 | TGTGCCAGCAGTGCCTACTGGACGGGGATTAATGAAAAACTGTTTTTT | CASSAYWTGINEKLFF
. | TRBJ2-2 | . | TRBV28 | TGTGCCAGCCTTCAGGGTGCGAACACCGGGGAGCTGTTTTTT | CASLQGANTGELFF
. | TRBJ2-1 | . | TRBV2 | TGTGCCAGCACCTCCTTCTACAATGAGCAGTTCTTC | CASTSFYNEQFF
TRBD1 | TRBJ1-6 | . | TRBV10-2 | TGCGCCAGCAGTGCGGACAGGGGCAGCTCACCCCTCCACTTT | CASSADRGSSPLHF
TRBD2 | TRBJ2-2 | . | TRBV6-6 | TGTGCCAGCAGTAAGACTAGCGGGAGTCACACCGGGGAGCTGTTTTTT | CASSKTSGSHTGELFF
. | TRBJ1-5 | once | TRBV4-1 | TGCGCCAGCAGCCAAAGACAGGTGAGCAATCAGCCCCAGCATTTT | CASSQRQVSNQPQHF
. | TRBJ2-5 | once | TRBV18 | TGTGCCAGCCCCCCGCCGGGGGACCGGGAGACCCAGTACTTC | CASPPPGDRETQYF
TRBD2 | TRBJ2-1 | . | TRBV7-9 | TGTGCCAGCAGCCCGGTCCTAGCGGTTTACAATGAGCAGTTCTTC | CASSPVLAVYNEQFF
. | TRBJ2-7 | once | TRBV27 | TGTGCCAGCCAACCGACAGGTTCGTTCTACGAGCAGTACTTC | CASQPTGSFYEQYF
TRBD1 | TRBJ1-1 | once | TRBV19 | TGTGCCAGTAGTACCGGGACAGGGGGGAGAATCACTGAAGCTTTCTTT | CASSTGTGGRITEAFF
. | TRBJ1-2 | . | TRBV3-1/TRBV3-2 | TGTGCCAGCAGCCAGGGGCTTCCTCCTAACTATGGCTACACCTTC | CASSQGLPPNYGYTF
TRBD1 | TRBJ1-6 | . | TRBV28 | TGTGCCAGCTCTGTCGGGACAGGCGTAGAATCACCCCTCCACTTT | CASSVGTGVESPLHF
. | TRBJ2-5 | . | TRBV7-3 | TGTGCCAGCAGCTTAAGCCACTCTCAAGAGACCCAGTACTTC | CASSLSHSQETQYF